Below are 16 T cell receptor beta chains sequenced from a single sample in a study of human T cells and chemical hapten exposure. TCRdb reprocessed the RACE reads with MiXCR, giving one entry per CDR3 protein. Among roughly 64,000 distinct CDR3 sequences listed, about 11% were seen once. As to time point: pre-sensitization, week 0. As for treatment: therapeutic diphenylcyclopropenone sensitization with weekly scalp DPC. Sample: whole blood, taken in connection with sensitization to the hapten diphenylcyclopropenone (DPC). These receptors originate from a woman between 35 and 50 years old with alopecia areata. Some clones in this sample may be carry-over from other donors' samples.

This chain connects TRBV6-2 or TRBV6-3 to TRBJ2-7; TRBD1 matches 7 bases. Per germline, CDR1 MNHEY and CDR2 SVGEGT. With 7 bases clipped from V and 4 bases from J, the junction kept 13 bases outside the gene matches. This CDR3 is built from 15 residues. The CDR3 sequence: CASINDREAEYEQYF. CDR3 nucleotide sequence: TGTGCCAGCATTAACGACAGGGAAGCGGAATACGAGCAGTACTTC.

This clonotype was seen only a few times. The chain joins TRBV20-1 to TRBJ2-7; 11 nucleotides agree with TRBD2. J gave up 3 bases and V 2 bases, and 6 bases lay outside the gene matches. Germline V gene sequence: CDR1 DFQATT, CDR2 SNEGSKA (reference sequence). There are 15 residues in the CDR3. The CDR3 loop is CSARPSGGPLYEQYF. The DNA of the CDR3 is TGCAGTGCTAGACCTAGCGGGGGGCCTCTCTACGAGCAGTACTTC.

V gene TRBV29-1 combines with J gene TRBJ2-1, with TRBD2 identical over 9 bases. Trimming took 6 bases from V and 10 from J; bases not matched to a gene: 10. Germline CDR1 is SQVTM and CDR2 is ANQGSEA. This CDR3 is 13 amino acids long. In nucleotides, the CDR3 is TGCAGCGTCCCGGGACTAGCAACGGGAGAGCAGTTCTTC. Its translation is CSVPGLATGEQFF.

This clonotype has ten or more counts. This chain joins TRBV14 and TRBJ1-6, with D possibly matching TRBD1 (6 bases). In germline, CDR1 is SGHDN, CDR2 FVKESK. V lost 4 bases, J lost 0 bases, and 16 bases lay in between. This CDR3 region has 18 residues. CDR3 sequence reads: CASSRKAGASSYNSPLHF. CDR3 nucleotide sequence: TGTGCCAGCAGCCGGAAAGCGGGGGCGAGCTCCTATAATTCACCCCTCCACTTT.

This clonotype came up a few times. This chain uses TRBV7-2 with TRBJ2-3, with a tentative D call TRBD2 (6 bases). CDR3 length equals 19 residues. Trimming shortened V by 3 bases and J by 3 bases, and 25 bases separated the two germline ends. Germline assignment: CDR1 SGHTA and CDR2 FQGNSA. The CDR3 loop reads CASSFQNHPLPGRTDTQYF. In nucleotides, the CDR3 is TGTGCCAGCAGCTTTCAAAACCACCCCCTACCCGGGAGAACAGATACGCAGTATTTT.

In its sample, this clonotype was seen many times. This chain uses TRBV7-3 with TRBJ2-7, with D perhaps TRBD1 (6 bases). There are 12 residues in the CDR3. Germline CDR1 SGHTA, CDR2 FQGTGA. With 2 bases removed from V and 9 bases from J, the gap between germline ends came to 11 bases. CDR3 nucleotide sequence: TGTGCCAGCAGCTTAGGGGGCCGAGGGCAGTACTTC. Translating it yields CASSLGGRGQYF.

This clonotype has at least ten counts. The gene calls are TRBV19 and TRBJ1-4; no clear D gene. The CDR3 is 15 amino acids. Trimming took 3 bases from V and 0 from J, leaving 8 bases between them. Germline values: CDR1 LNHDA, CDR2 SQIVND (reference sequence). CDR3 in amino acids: CASSMGGTTNEKLFF. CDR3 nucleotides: TGTGCCAGTAGTATGGGAGGGACAACTAATGAAAAACTGTTTTTT.

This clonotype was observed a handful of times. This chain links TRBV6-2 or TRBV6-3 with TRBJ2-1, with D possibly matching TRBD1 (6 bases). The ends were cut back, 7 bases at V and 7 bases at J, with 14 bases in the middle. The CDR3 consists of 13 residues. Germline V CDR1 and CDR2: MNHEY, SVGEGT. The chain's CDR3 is CASTPGHLNEQFF. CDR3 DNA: TGTGCCAGCACACCGGGACACCTTAATGAGCAGTTCTTC.

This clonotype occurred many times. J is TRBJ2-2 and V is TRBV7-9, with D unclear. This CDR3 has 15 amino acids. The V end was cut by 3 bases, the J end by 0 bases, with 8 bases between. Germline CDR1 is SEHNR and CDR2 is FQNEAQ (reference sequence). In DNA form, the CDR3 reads TGTGCCAGCAGCTTGCCAAATGCGAACACCGGGGAGCTGTTTTTT. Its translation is CASSLPNANTGELFF.

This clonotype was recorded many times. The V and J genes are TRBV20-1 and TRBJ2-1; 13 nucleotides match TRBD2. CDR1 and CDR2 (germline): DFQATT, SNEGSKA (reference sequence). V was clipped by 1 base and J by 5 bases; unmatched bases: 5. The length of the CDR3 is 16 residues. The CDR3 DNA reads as TGCAGTGCTAGAGTCCCTGGACTAGCGGGAGACAATGAGCAGTTCTTC. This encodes CSARVPGLAGDNEQFF.

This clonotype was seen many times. CDR3 nucleotides: TGCGCCAGCAGCCAAGAGAGAGGGTCTCTCTCCATATATTTT. Translated: CASSQERGSLSIYF. V and J are TRBV4-3 and TRBJ1-3; D is undetermined. Germline CDR1 and CDR2: LGHNA and YSLEER. Trimming cost V 0 bases and J 11 bases, with 14 bases left between them. CDR3 length: 14 amino acids.

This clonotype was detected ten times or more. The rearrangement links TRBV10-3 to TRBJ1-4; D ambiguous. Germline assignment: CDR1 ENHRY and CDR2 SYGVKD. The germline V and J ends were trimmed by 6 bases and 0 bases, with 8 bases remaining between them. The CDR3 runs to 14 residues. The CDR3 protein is CAIRRDPTNEKLFF. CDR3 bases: TGTGCCATCAGACGGGATCCAACTAATGAAAAACTGTTTTTT.

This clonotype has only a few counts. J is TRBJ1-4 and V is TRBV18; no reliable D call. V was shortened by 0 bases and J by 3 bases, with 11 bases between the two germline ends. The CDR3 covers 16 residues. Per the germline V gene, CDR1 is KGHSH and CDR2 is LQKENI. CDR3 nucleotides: TGTGCCAGCTCACCACCGATCCGTCTGGCTAATGAAAAACTGTTTTTT. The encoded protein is CASSPPIRLANEKLFF.

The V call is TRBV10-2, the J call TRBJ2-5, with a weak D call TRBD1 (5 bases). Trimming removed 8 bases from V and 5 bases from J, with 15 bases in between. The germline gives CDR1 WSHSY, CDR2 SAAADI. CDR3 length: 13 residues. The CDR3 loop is CASRSQGRETQYF. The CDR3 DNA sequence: TGCGCCAGCCGAAGCCAGGGTAGGGAGACCCAGTACTTC.

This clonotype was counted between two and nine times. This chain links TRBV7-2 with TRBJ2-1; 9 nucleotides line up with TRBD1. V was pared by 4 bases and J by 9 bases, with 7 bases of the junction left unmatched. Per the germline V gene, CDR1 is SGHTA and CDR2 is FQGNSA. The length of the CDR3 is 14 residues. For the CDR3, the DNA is TGTGCCAGCAGCTCCGGACAGGGGAGGTCTGAGCAGTTCTTC. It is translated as CASSSGQGRSEQFF. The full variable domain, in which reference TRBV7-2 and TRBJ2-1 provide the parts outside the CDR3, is GAGVSQSPSNKVTEKGKDVELRCDPISGHTALYWYRQSLGQGLEFLIYFQGNSAPDKSGLPSDRFSAERTGGSVSTLTIQRTQQEDSAVYLCASSSGQGRSEQFFGPGTRLTVL.

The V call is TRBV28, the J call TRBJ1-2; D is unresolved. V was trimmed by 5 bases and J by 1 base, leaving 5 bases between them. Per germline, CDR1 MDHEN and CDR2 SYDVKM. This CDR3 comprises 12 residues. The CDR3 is CASSLINYGYTF. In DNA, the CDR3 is TGTGCCAGCAGTCTCATTAACTATGGCTACACCTTC.